This T cell receptor beta chain was sequenced in a study of blood T cell repertoires in COVID-19 (dated by TCRdb to 2019 to 2021). Regarding the complete study: Samples from collaborators originated in the United States, Italy and Spain and spanned both the acute and convalescent phases of COVID-19. The material from the prospective study consisted of cDNA or gDNA derived from T cells, B-cell-depleted T cells, or PBMCs. Subjects who had been exposed to COVID-19, were actively infected with it, or had recovered from it provided the deeply sampled blood TCRbeta repertoires that made up the dataset. A freely available public database, intended as a resource for researchers studying the immune response to SARS-CoV-2, is where the repertoires were released. The samples were drawn from two sources: the first 160 participants of the ongoing ImmuneRACE study, and 1,000 to 1,500 subjects contributed by 6 global collaborators. Sample metadata almost always included a de-identified subject ID, COVID-19 status, age in years and sex. HLA class I and class II types, where available, came from metadata supplied by the sample provider rather than from assay-based typing. Study-wide conclusions, independent of this receptor: The amount of clinical and demographic metadata varied by source and participant and was provided uncurated.

Details on this clone: Which antigen it targets is not known. Base quality data are lacking; no much larger clone is found one base away.

Including the terminal cysteine and phenylalanine, the CDR3 comprises 13 residues. The retained sequence is limited to the CDR3, 39 bases, with the frame set at the first base. CDR1 SNHLY and CDR2 FYNNEI were looked up in the germline V gene. V and J lose 5 bases and 3 bases, and a span of 10 bases separates them. Whole blood was collected in K2EDTA tubes by collaborating institutions according to the institutions' own protocols. For TCRbeta analysis, collaborator samples were shipped as frozen whole blood, as isolated PBMCs, or as DNA extracted from either sample type. TCRbeta CDR3 regions were amplified from genomic DNA using the immunoSEQ Assay, a bias-controlled multiplex PCR. As for the original processing: Within the assay, amplification of reference gene primers was used to estimate how many nucleated cells each sample contained. Sequence reads were collapsed and filtered to measure the absolute abundance of every unique TCRbeta CDR3 rearrangement. Productive Simpson clonality was computed per sample as the square root of Simpson's diversity index over productive rearrangements. TCRdb obtained this table from immuneACCESS and retained in-frame rearrangements with V and J assigned. These tables miss some clones; where compared with another copy, unresolved V genes account for less than half of the shortfall, and the remainder is unexplained. That table gives V, J and clone size, and the DNA gave D and trimming. This sample gives more than 35,000 clones in total; 75% to 85% of them show up just once. Approximately 10% of the sample rests with the top ten.

The sample consisted of peripheral blood. The clonotype originates from a human donor in a cohort sampled during active COVID-19. The chain joins TRBV2 to TRBJ1-2; the D segment could be TRBD1, given 5 matching bases. The sequence in DNA is TGTGCCAGCAGTTTACAGGCCGACTATGGCTACACCTTC. It is translated as CASSLQADYGYTF. Outside the CDR3, residues come from the reference TRBV2 and TRBJ1-2 proteins, so the full variable domain is: EPEVTQTPSHQVTQMGQEVILRCVPISNHLYFYWYRQILGQKVEFLVSFYNNEISEKSEIFDDQFSVERPDGSNFTLKIRSTKLEDSAMYFCASSLQADYGYTFGSGTRLTVV.